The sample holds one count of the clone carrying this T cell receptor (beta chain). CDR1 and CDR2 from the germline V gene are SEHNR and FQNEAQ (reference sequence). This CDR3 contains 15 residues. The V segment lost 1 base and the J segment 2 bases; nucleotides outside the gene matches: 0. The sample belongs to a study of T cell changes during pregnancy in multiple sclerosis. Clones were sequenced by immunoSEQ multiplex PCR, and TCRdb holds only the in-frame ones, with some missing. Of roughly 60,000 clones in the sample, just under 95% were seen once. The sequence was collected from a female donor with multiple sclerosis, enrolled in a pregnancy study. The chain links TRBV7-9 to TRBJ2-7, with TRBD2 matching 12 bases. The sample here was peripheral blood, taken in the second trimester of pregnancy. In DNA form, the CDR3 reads TGTGCCAGCAGCTTAGGACTAGCGGGAGCCTACGAGCAGTACTTC. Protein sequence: CASSLGLAGAYEQYF.